This T cell receptor (beta chain) was recorded in a study of tumor-infiltrating lymphocytes in localized non-small cell lung cancer. Looking at the study overall: Tumor tissue and non-adjacent uninvolved lung came from each patient. Whole-study results and caveats: Tumor T-cell fraction from TCR sequencing was not associated with recurrence-free survival (p = 0.61). IM1 and IM2 tumors showed no difference in T-cell fraction.

The CDR3 consists of 17 residues. This table comes from immunoSEQ multiplex PCR, and its TCRdb copy is limited to in-frame clones, with some not included. The table has about 16,000 clones, around 85% seen once. In regard to this clone: Its target is unknown.

Sequenced: lung tumor tissue. The V call is TRBV7-5, the J call TRBJ1-5. TRBV7-5 is labeled a pseudogene. The sequence was obtained from a human donor with non-small cell lung cancer. The CDR3 loop is CARSFFVGGDPVVGQHF. The CDR3 DNA sequence: TGTGCCAGAAGCTTTTTTGTGGGGGGGGACCCGGTGGTTGGGCAGCATTTT.